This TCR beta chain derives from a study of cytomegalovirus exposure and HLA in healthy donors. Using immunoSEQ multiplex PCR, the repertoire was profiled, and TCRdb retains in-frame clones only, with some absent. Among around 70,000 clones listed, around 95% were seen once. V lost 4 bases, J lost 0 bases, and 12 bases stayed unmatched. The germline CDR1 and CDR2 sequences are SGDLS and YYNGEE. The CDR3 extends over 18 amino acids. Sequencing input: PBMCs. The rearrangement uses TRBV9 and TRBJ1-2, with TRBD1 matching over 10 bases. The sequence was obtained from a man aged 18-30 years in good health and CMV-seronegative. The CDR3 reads CASSPPDRGLSPNYGYTF. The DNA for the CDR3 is TGTGCCAGCAGCCCACCTGACAGGGGGCTTTCGCCTAACTATGGCTACACCTTC. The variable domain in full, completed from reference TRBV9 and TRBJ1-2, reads DSGVTQTPKHLITATGQRVTLRCSPRSGDLSVYWYQQSLDQGLQFLIQYYNGEERAKGNILERFSAQQFPDLHSELNLSSLELGDSALYFCASSPPDRGLSPNYGYTFGSGTRLTVV.